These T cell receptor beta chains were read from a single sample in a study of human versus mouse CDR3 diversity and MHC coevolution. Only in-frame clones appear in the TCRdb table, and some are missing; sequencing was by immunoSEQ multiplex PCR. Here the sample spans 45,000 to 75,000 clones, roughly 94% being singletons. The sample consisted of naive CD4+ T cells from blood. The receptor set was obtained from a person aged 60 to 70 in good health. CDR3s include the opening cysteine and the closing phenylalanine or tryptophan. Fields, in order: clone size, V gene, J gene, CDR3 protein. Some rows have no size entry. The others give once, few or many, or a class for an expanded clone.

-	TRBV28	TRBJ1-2	CAVGDIDGYTF
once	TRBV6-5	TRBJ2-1	CASRTSDFNEQFF
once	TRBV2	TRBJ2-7	CASRVNRVSHEQYF
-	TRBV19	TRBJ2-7	CASSSRTSGSPSYEQYF
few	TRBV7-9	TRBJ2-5	CASSPRETQYF
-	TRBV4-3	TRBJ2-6	CASSHTSQSRANVLTF
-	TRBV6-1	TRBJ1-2	CASTRGTGGIYGYTF
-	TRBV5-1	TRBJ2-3	CASSLPRQGPDTQYF
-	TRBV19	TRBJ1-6	CASSPQGADSPLHF
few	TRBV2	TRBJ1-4	CASMRGNEKLFF
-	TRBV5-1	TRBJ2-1	CASSSGGFSSYNEQFF
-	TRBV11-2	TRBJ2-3	CASSFQRDTDTQYF
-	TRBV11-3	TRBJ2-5	CASSFGVAEQETQYF
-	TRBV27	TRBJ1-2	CASSSPDSYGYTF
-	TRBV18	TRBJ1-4	CASSPGQVPTNEKLFF
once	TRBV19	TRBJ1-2	CASSNWDRGRGYTF
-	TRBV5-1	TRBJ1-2	CASSLRGRTYGYTF
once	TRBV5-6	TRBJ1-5	CASSRAQGRSQHF
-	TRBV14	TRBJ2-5	CASSGTRQETQYF
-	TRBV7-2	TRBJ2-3	CASSPKSGGTDTQYF
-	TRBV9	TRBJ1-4	CASSWKGGTNEKLFF
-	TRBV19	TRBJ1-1	CASTEGGGVGAFF
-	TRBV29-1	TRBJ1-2	CSVEERGQGGRNYGYTF
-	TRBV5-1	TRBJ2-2	CASSEAGGGTNTGELFF
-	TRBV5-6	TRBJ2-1	CASSLALTGGSSNEQFF
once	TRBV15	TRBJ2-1	CATSRGTSGGKGEQFF
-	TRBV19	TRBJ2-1	CASSRDRVNEQFF
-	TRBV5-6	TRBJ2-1	CASSSLARGRAHEQFF
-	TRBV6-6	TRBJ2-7	CASSYSEGSYEQYF
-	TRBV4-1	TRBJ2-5	CASSQDWEAQGQETQYF